Presented here are 10 T cell receptor beta chains from one specimen sequenced in a study of control samples from healthy donors and cancer patients. Sequenced by immunoSEQ multiplex PCR; TCRdb stores in-frame clones only, minus some. The sample includes about 120,000 clones, 80% to 90% of them seen just once. The sample comprised PBMCs. Source of these receptors: a woman aged 45-65 years with colorectal cancer.

V gene TRBV18 combines with J gene TRBJ2-7; D is ambiguous. With 3 bases removed from V and 3 bases from J, the gap between germline ends came to 18 bases. This CDR3 is 16 amino acids long. CDR1 and CDR2 (germline): KGHSH, LQKENI. The DNA for the CDR3 is TGTGCCAGCTCACCCGAGAGATTGCGGCGCGACTACGAGCAGTACTTC. It yields the protein CASSPERLRRDYEQYF.

The gene calls are TRBV2 and TRBJ2-3, with 8 bases fitting TRBD2. Germline lookup yields CDR1 SNHLY and CDR2 FYNNEI. The CDR3 runs to 15 residues. The V and J ends lost 7 bases and 2 bases, in that order; junction bases with no gene match: 8. CDR3 residues: CASNRAGANTDTQYF. The CDR3, as DNA: TGTGCCAGCAACCGAGCGGGGGCCAACACAGATACGCAGTATTTT. Drawing the rest from reference TRBV2 and TRBJ2-3, the complete variable domain is EPEVTQTPSHQVTQMGQEVILRCVPISNHLYFYWYRQILGQKVEFLVSFYNNEISEKSEIFDDQFSVERPDGSNFTLKIRSTKLEDSAMYFCASNRAGANTDTQYFGPGTRLTVL.

The chain carries TRBV27 and TRBJ2-1, with 7 bases matching TRBD1. The V segment lost 5 bases and the J segment 8 bases; nucleotides outside the gene matches: 6. The CDR3 extends over 13 amino acids. CDR1 and CDR2 (germline): MNHEY, SMNVEV (reference sequence). In DNA, the CDR3 is TGTGCCAGCAGTCTCATACAGGGGCATGAGCAGTTCTTC. Protein sequence: CASSLIQGHEQFF.

This chain connects TRBV28 to TRBJ2-2; 10 positions match TRBD1. Germline V gene sequence: CDR1 MDHEN, CDR2 SYDVKM. J lost 5 bases, V lost 6 bases, and 15 bases had no gene match. The CDR3 runs 18 residues. CDR3: CASSLTGTGDFDTGELFF. CDR3 coding DNA: TGTGCCAGCAGCCTGACCGGGACAGGGGATTTCGATACCGGGGAGCTGTTTTTT.

The V call is TRBV5-6, the J call TRBJ1-2; 9 bases agree with TRBD1. The CDR3 has 14 residues. The V segment lost 3 bases and the J segment 4 bases; nucleotides outside the gene matches: 4. Germline values: CDR1 SGHDT, CDR2 YYEEEE. CDR3 bases: TGTGCCAGCAGCTGGGGACAGGGAGGCTATGGCTACACCTTC. It is translated as CASSWGQGGYGYTF. Full variable domain (rest looked up from reference TRBV5-6 and TRBJ1-2): DAGVTQSPTHLIKTRGQQVTLRCSPKSGHDTVSWYQQALGQGPQFIFQYYEEEERQRGNFPDRFSGHQFPNYSSELNVNALLLGDSALYLCASSWGQGGYGYTFGSGTRLTVV.

The V and J genes are TRBV6-4 and TRBJ2-3; TRBD2 aligns across 9 bases. The CDR3 is 23 residues long. From germline, CDR1 is MRHNA and CDR2 SNTAGT. V lost 4 bases, J lost 0 bases, and 26 bases stayed unmatched. CDR3 in amino acids: CASSGSSGTLSGPRPTSTDTQYF. DNA of the CDR3: TGTGCCAGCAGTGGCTCTAGCGGGACGCTTTCAGGGCCTAGGCCGACTAGCACAGATACGCAGTATTTT.

This rearrangement joins TRBV28 to TRBJ2-1; D may be TRBD1 or TRBD2 (6 bases each). Germline V lookup: CDR1 MDHEN, CDR2 SYDVKM. The length of the CDR3 is 13 residues. Trimming took off 2 bases at V and 7 bases at J, with 9 bases between the two ends. The DNA for the CDR3 is TGTGCCAGCAGTTTAACAGGGAGGAATGAGCAGTTCTTC. This translates into CASSLTGRNEQFF.

The V and J genes are TRBV5-1 and TRBJ1-5; D unclear. The CDR3 has 14 amino acids. The germline CDR1 and CDR2 sequences are SGHRS and YFSETQ. Trimming stripped 2 bases from V and 6 bases from J, with 12 bases between. The CDR3: CASSFSVSGQPQHF. CDR3 in DNA: TGCGCCAGCAGCTTCTCCGTTTCGGGTCAGCCCCAGCATTTT. Combining the CDR3 with reference TRBV5-1 and TRBJ1-5 gives the whole variable domain KAGVTQTPRYLIKTRGQQVTLSCSPISGHRSVSWYQQTPGQGLQFLFEYFSETQRNKGNFPGRFSGRQFSNSRSEMNVSTLELGDSALYLCASSFSVSGQPQHFGDGTRLSIL.

This clone has just one count. The chain carries TRBV10-3 and TRBJ2-1, with TRBD1 matching 9 bases. This CDR3 spans 14 amino acids. CDR1 and CDR2 (germline): ENHRY, SYGVKD. J was trimmed by 5 bases and V by 4 bases; bases with no gene match: 3. This chain's CDR3 is CAISGDRDNNEQFF. The CDR3 DNA reads as TGTGCCATCAGTGGGGACAGGGATAACAATGAGCAGTTCTTC.

The chain links TRBV5-1 to TRBJ2-1; 10 bases agree with TRBD1. This CDR3 has 15 residues. The V gene's germline CDR1 is SGHRS and CDR2 YFSETQ. Trimming at V came to 3 bases and at J to 2 bases, leaving 2 bases not matched to a gene. CDR3 nucleotide sequence: TGCGCCAGCAGCTCCGGACAGGGGGCCTACAATGAGCAGTTCTTC. This sequence encodes CASSSGQGAYNEQFF.